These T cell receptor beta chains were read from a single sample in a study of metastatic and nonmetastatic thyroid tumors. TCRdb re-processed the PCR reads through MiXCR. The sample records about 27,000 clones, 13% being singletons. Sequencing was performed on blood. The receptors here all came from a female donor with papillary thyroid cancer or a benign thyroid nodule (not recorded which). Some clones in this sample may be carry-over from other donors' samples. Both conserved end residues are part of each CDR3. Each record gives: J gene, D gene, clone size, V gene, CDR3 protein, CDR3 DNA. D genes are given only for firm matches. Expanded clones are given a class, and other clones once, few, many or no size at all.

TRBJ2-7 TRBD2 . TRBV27 CASISPPGRGTYERYF TGTGCCAGCATTTCCCCCCCGGGGAGGGGCACCTACGAGCGGTACTTC
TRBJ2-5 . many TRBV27 CASSRRRPQETQYF TGTGCCAGCAGTCGCAGACGGCCTCAAGAGACCCAGTACTTC
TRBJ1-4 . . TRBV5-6 CASSLPRGKEANEKLFF TGTGCCAGCAGCTTACCCCGAGGGAAAGAGGCTAATGAAAAACTGTTTTTT
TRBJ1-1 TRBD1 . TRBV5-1 CASSAGTGGGTEAFF TGCGCCAGCAGCGCCGGGACAGGGGGCGGCACTGAAGCTTTCTTT
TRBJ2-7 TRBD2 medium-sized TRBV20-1 CSAPSPPLSGRYEQYF TGCAGTGCTCCCTCCCCCCCTCTTAGCGGGAGGTACGAGCAGTACTTC
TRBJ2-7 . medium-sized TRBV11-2 CASSLTGLSYEQYF TGTGCCAGCAGCCTTACAGGGCTGTCCTACGAGCAGTACTTC
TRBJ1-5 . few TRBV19 CASSIRGGNQPKHF TGTGCCAGTAGTATCCGGGGTGGAAATCAGCCCAAGCATTTT
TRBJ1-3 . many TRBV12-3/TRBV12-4 CASSFTGSGNTIYF TGTGCCAGCAGTTTTACAGGCTCTGGAAACACCATATATTTT
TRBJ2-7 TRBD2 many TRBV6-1 CASSVLAESYEQYF TGTGCCAGCAGCGTACTAGCGGAGTCCTACGAGCAGTACTTC
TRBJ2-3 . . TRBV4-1 CASSPTLGAGTDTQYF TGCGCCAGCAGCCCGACCCTGGGGGCGGGAACAGATACGCAGTATTTT
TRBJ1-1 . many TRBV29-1 CSVPSIGGSRAFF TGCAGCGTACCTTCGATCGGGGGCTCAAGAGCTTTCTTT
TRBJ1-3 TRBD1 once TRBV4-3 CASSQEQGSVGNTRYF TGCGCCAGCAGCCAAGAACAGGGGAGTGTTGGCAACACCAGATATTTT
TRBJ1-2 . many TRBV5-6 CASSAYDGYTF TGTGCCAGCAGCGCTTACGATGGCTACACCTTC
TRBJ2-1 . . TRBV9 CASSEAVEQFF TGTGCCAGCAGCGAGGCCGTAGAGCAGTTCTTC
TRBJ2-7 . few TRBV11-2 CASIFRSGSHDEQYF TGTGCCAGCATCTTTCGTAGTGGGAGTCATGACGAGCAGTACTTC
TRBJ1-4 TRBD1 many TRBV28 CASSPLDRVQEKLFF TGTGCCAGCAGTCCTCTCGACAGGGTTCAAGAAAAACTGTTTTTT
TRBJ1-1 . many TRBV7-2 CASSLMGPNTEAFF TGTGCCAGCAGCTTAATGGGGCCGAACACTGAAGCTTTCTTT
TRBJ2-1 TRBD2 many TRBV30 CAWNSGRGLSYNEQFF TGTGCCTGGAATAGCGGGAGGGGGCTCTCCTACAATGAGCAGTTCTTC